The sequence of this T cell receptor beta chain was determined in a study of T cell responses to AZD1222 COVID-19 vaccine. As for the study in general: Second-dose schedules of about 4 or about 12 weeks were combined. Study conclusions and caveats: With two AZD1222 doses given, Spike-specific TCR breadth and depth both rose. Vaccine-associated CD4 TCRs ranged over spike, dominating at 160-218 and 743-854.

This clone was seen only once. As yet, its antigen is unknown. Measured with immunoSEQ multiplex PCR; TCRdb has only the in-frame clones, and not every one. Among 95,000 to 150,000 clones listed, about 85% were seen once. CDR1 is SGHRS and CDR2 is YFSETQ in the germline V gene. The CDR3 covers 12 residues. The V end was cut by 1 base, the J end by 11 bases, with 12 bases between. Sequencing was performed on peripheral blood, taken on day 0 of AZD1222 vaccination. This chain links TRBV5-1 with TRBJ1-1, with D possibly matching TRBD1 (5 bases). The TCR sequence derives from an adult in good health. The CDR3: CASSLNGGNAFF. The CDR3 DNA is TGCGCCAGCAGCTTGAATGGGGGGAACGCTTTCTTT.